This TCR beta chain emerged from a study of beta chain features in type 1 diabetes (dated by TCRdb to the late 2010s). Looking at the study overall: Patients and healthy donors did not differ in mean age, gender distribution, total cell number or subset yield. A total of just under 110,000,000 sorted cells were examined across all samples, and RNA yield correlated strongly with the number of cells per subset. The study compared TCRB repertoires of sorted circulating CD4+ T cell subsets between recently diagnosed type 1 diabetes patients and matched healthy donors. Naive and central memory subsets were obtained from all 30 or so donors, but regulatory and stem cell-like memory subsets were isolated from only 8 patients and roughly 8 healthy donors. The study at large found these results: Fewer insertions and more nucleotide deletions at VDJ recombination sites were observed in patients with type 1 diabetes, implying thymic rearrangement abnormalities. A moderate but significant shortening of TCRB CDR3 length was observed in type 1 diabetes patients in all four CD4+ subsets. PCR may preferentially amplify shorter templates, but because patient and control samples were amplified and corrected together, any resulting skew would affect both groups equally. Because cDNA was sequenced instead of genomic DNA, highly expressing activated cells could be over-represented, though the groups showed no difference in activation or CD3 levels. Because the HLA sub-analyses included only small numbers of individuals, any influence of HLA type on TCRB rearrangement was left unresolved. Naive, central memory and regulatory TCRB repertoires appeared to be more similar among patients than among healthy donors.

With regard to this clone: What antigen it recognizes has not been identified. The junction departs from the called germline gene at one end, perhaps through a read error.

A single peripheral blood draw of 90 to 150 mL on average was collected from each donor into heparinised tubes. Using a panel that included CD45RO, CCR7, CD25, CD127, CD95 and CD27, naive, central memory, regulatory and stem cell-like memory CD4+ T cells were sorted on a BD FACSAria II. All sorted populations exceeded 95% purity. PBMCs were isolated right away by Lymphoprep density gradient centrifugation and were stained directly, without culture. So that batch effects would be minimized, each experiment stained and sorted samples in pairs, pairing one healthy donor with one patient. The High Capacity cDNA Reverse Transcription Kit was used to reverse transcribe all of the isolated RNA, meaning that expressed TCRB transcripts were what got sequenced. Deep immunoSEQ sequencing was applied to naive, central memory and regulatory T cell samples, giving an average of about 3.7 million total reads per sample. Sorted cells were lysed in RLT buffer and RNA was extracted with DNase-treated RNeasy Micro or Mini kits, depending on cell number. Each cell subset was processed on its own to prevent cross-contamination, while patient and healthy donor samples were processed together. Using the immunoSEQ multiplex PCR, TCRB sequences were amplified from cDNA into 87-bp fragments spanning the CDR3 region. The amplicons were sequenced using the Illumina HiSeq platform. The paper's data handling went like this. PCR bias was computationally corrected using synthetic template baselines, reads within Hamming distance 2 were collapsed, and singletons that could not be merged were discarded. Reads were aligned to IMGT to assign V, D and J genes, CDR3 length, and insertions or deletions at six rearrangement sites. Clonotype counts were normalized to sorted cell number within each subset before computing true diversity and Gini coefficients with the tcR R package. Repertoire sharing was quantified using the overlap coefficient calculated on TCRB nucleotide sequences. Out-of-frame TCRB sequences from naive cells were analyzed to stand in for the pre-selection repertoire. What TCRdb holds here is the immuneACCESS table cut down to in-frame rearrangements. Part of the clones is not present; checked against another copy, under half of the missing clones reflect an unresolved V gene, and the others are unexplained. The DNA gave D and trimming, while V, J and clone size come from that table. The sample table contains about 250,000 clones; only one count was recorded for roughly 10% of them. The ten most abundant clones make up around 0.017% of the sample.

From a lookup of the germline V gene, CDR1 and CDR2 are SGHRS and YFSETQ. Measured from the cysteine to the phenylalanine, the CDR3 is 14 residues long. CDR3 DNA is the only sequence kept; it has 42 bases, read in frame from the first base. Sequencing was done on a sample of naive CD4+ T cells from blood. The cell subset or site tag for this specimen amounts to: true naive CD4+ T cells. The chain joins TRBV5-1 to TRBJ2-5; the junction holds 7 bases that match TRBD1. The origin of this receptor is a man in his thirties or forties with type 1 diabetes. The DNA is as follows: TGCGCCAGCAGCACCGGGACAGCCCAAGGGACCCAGTACTTC. This translates into CASSTGTAQGTQYF.